The 18 T cell receptor beta chains below all came from one sample that was sequenced in a study of T-cell memory formation after mild COVID-19. TCRdb re-called the 5' RACE reads with MiXCR, one entry per CDR3 protein. The data show approximately 300,000 distinct CDR3 sequences, with more than 15% seen just once and 22% held by the top ten. The sequencing input was PBMCs or a T cell subset sorted from them (not recorded which). The receptors here all came from a man in his late teens or twenties who had mild COVID-19 (a few samples of this study predate the infection). Cell type and time point are not known.

This clonotype was seen a handful of times. The chain recombines TRBV5-1 with TRBJ2-2, with 10 positions matching TRBD1. This CDR3 region has 16 residues. V was pared by 0 bases and J by 4 bases, with 3 bases of the junction left unmatched. Germline values: CDR1 SGHRS, CDR2 YFSETQ. CDR3 in amino acids: CASSLAGTGVTGELFF. The CDR3 DNA follows: TGCGCCAGCAGCTTGGCCGGGACAGGGGTCACCGGGGAGCTGTTTTTT.

This clonotype was detected many times. In nucleotides, the CDR3 is TGTGCCAGTAGTATACAGGGCAATGAGCAGTTCTTC. It codes for CASSIQGNEQFF. The gene calls are TRBV19 and TRBJ2-1; D perhaps matches TRBD1 (5 bases). The V end lost 2 bases, the J end lost 6 bases, and 5 bases lay between the germline ends. Germline V gives CDR1 LNHDA, CDR2 SQIVND (reference sequence). The length of the CDR3 is 12 residues.

This sequence joins TRBV20-1 and TRBJ1-5, with D tentatively TRBD1 (5 bases). The CDR3 consists of 14 residues. Germline CDR1 is DFQATT and CDR2 is SNEGSKA (reference sequence). The germline V and J ends were trimmed by 5 bases and 0 bases, with 11 bases remaining between them. CDR3 protein: CSAAKQASNQPQHF. For the CDR3, the DNA is TGCAGTGCTGCTAAACAGGCTAGCAATCAGCCCCAGCATTTT.

This clonotype was counted only a few times. The J gene is TRBJ2-5, the V gene TRBV6-4, with D possibly being TRBD2 (6 bases). CDR1 and CDR2 from the germline V gene are MRHNA and SNTAGT. Trimming cost V 2 bases and J 5 bases, with 9 bases left between them. CDR3 size: 13 residues. The CDR3 loop is CASSDKGRETQYF. The CDR3 DNA reads TGTGCCAGCAGTGACAAAGGGAGGGAGACCCAGTACTTC.

This clonotype was found many times. The chain uses TRBV19 and TRBJ1-5, with D possibly being TRBD1 (6 bases). The CDR3 sequence is 15 residues long. CDR1 is LNHDA and CDR2 is SQIVND in the germline V gene (reference sequence). Trimming cost V 5 bases and J 3 bases, with 14 bases left between them. CDR3 in amino acids: CASSPRQAYNQPQHF. In DNA form, the CDR3 reads TGTGCCAGTAGTCCTAGACAGGCCTACAATCAGCCCCAGCATTTT.

This chain joins TRBV6-5 and TRBJ1-1; weak D call: TRBD1 (6 bases). The germline V gene has CDR1 MNHEY and CDR2 SVGAGI. The CDR3 contains 14 residues. V gave up 4 bases and J gave up 0 bases, with 9 bases separating them. The CDR3 is CASSWTAMNTEAFF. The DNA of the CDR3 is TGTGCCAGCAGTTGGACAGCCATGAACACTGAAGCTTTCTTT.

The table lists this clonotype with a few counts. The junction departs from the called germline gene at one end, perhaps through a read error. The chain has TRBV7-7 and TRBJ1-5, with D unclear. CDR1 and CDR2 from the germline V gene are SSHAT and FNYEAQ (reference sequence). This CDR3 has 14 amino acids. This CDR3 is CASSLWAHNQPQHF. CDR3 sequence (DNA): TGTGCTAGCAGCTTGTGGGCCCACAATCAGCCCCAGCATTTT. Full variable domain (missing parts from reference TRBV7-7 and TRBJ1-5): GAGVSQSPRYKVTKRGQDVTLRCDPISSHATLYWYQQALGQGPEFLTYFNYEAQPDKSGLPSDRFSAERPEGSISTLTIQRTEQRDSAMYRCASSLWAHNQPQHFGDGTRLSIL.

The rearrangement uses TRBV7-9 and TRBJ1-2, with D hard to call. V was trimmed by 5 bases and J by 4 bases, leaving 11 bases between them. Germline assignment: CDR1 SEHNR and CDR2 FQNEAQ (reference sequence). CDR3 length: 13 residues. CDR3 DNA sequence: TGTGCCAGCAGCCAAAGATCCGCCTATGGCTACACCTTC. This codes for CASSQRSAYGYTF. Full variable domain (rest looked up from reference TRBV7-9 and TRBJ1-2): DTGVSQNPRHKITKRGQNVTFRCDPISEHNRLYWYRQTLGQGPEFLTYFQNEAQLEKSRLLSDRFSAERPKGSFSTLEIQRTEQGDSAMYLCASSQRSAYGYTFGSGTRLTVV.

The rearrangement uses TRBV4-3 and TRBJ2-7; the match to TRBD1 covers 9 bases. CDR3 length: 16 residues. V lost 1 base to trimming and J lost 2 bases; unmatched junction nucleotides: 6. Per the germline V gene, CDR1 is LGHNA and CDR2 is YSLEER. The CDR3 reads CASSQVGQGRTYEQYF. CDR3 nucleotides: TGCGCCAGCAGCCAAGTGGGACAGGGACGAACCTACGAGCAGTACTTC.

This clonotype has a handful of counts. The rearrangement links TRBV4-3 to TRBJ1-6; D remains unclear. This CDR3 has 15 residues. CDR1 is LGHNA, CDR2 YSLEER, per germline. The V and J ends lost 0 bases and 9 bases respectively, with 12 bases between them. Here the CDR3 reads CASSQDGPNISPLHF. DNA for the CDR3: TGCGCCAGCAGCCAAGACGGTCCGAATATTTCACCCCTCCACTTT.

CDR3 bases: TGTGCCATCAGTGAGCAGGGAGGCTACACCTTC. As protein: CAISEQGGYTF. The chain links TRBV10-3 to TRBJ1-2, with D maybe TRBD1 (5 bases). CDR1 is ENHRY and CDR2 is SYGVKD in the germline V gene. This CDR3 region has 11 residues. Deletions cut 2 bases from V and 8 bases from J, with 6 bases between.

The chain has TRBV5-6 and TRBJ2-1, with unresolved D. The CDR3 sequence is 14 residues long. V was clipped by 1 base and J by 9 bases, with 14 bases between them. Germline V gene lookup returns CDR1 SGHDT and CDR2 YYEEEE. The CDR3 nucleotides read TGTGCCAGCAGCTTGAACCCAAGTGGTGTTGAGCAGTTCTTC. Translation gives CASSLNPSGVEQFF. The entire variable domain, with the rest obtained from reference TRBV5-6 and TRBJ2-1, is as follows: DAGVTQSPTHLIKTRGQQVTLRCSPKSGHDTVSWYQQALGQGPQFIFQYYEEEERQRGNFPDRFSGHQFPNYSSELNVNALLLGDSALYLCASSLNPSGVEQFFGPGTRLTVL.

This chain uses TRBV20-1 with TRBJ1-6; D is undetermined. Germline values: CDR1 DFQATT, CDR2 SNEGSKA (reference sequence). The CDR3 has 15 residues. V lost 4 bases and J 12 bases, leaving 22 bases between the germline ends. The CDR3 nucleotides read TGCAGTGCTATATCAGGTTCCGCTACTGAAAGACCCCTCCACTTT. Encoded protein: CSAISGSATERPLHF.

This chain connects TRBV7-2 to TRBJ2-4, with 16 bases identical to TRBD2. This CDR3 comprises 19 residues. V gave up 5 bases and J gave up 0 bases; unmatched junction bases: 7. Germline CDR1 and CDR2: SGHTA and FQGNSA. The CDR3 sequence is CASSKRGTSGGAAKNIQYF. DNA of the CDR3: TGTGCCAGCAGCAAACGTGGGACTAGCGGGGGGGCAGCCAAAAACATTCAGTACTTC. Full variable domain (remainder filled in from reference TRBV7-2 and TRBJ2-4): GAGVSQSPSNKVTEKGKDVELRCDPISGHTALYWYRQSLGQGLEFLIYFQGNSAPDKSGLPSDRFSAERTGGSVSTLTIQRTQQEDSAVYLCASSKRGTSGGAAKNIQYFGAGTRLSVL.

This clonotype turned up a few times. V and J are TRBV29-1 and TRBJ2-1, with D perhaps assigned TRBD1 or TRBD2 (6 bases each). The CDR3 consists of 15 residues. The germline V gene has CDR1 SQVTM and CDR2 ANQGSEA. Trimming stripped 4 bases from V and 5 bases from J, with 18 bases between. CDR3 in DNA: TGCAGCGTTGGGATAATCCGGGGGCTGAACAATGAGCAGTTCTTC. Amino acid sequence: CSVGIIRGLNNEQFF.

The V and J genes are TRBV28 and TRBJ1-1, with a tentative D call TRBD1 (6 bases). CDR3 length: 13 residues. V dropped 6 bases and J dropped 7 bases, with 15 bases sitting between them. Germline V gene sequence: CDR1 MDHEN, CDR2 SYDVKM. The CDR3 sequence is CASRGPQGSEAFF. Here the CDR3 DNA reads TGTGCCAGCAGGGGACCACAGGGAAGTGAAGCTTTCTTT. The full variable domain, with the rest looked up from reference TRBV28 and TRBJ1-1, is DVKVTQSSRYLVKRTGEKVFLECVQDMDHENMFWYRQDPGLGLRLIYFSYDVKMKEKGDIPEGYSVSREKKERFSLILESASTNQTSMYLCASRGPQGSEAFFGQGTRLTVV.

The sample holds a few counts of this clonotype. The rearrangement uses TRBV29-1 and TRBJ2-3; 13 positions agree with TRBD2. Trimming removed 7 bases from V and 5 bases from J; junction bases left unmatched: 12. CDR1 is SQVTM and CDR2 is ANQGSEA in the germline V gene. The CDR3 loop spans 16 amino acids. DNA of the CDR3: TGCAGCGCCGCGGATGGACTAGCGGGGGCGGGAGATACGCAGTATTTT. It encodes CSAADGLAGAGDTQYF.

This clonotype was observed at least ten times. The chain uses TRBV29-1 and TRBJ2-3, with 13 positions matching TRBD2. The CDR3 totals 17 residues. Per germline, CDR1 SQVTM and CDR2 ANQGSEA. J lost 0 bases, V lost 6 bases, and 9 bases had no gene match. The CDR3 is CSVGGLAGFSSTDTQYF. CDR3 nucleotides: TGCAGCGTGGGGGGACTAGCGGGGTTCTCTAGCACAGATACGCAGTATTTT.